This T cell receptor (beta chain) was retrieved from a study of control samples from healthy donors and cancer patients (dated by TCRdb to 2020 to 2021). CDR3 length: 15 amino acids, cysteine to phenylalanine. The entry retains the CDR3 DNA only, 45 bases that are in frame from base 1. Compared with germline, V lacks 2 bases and J lacks 8 bases; bases without a gene match: 10. According to the germline V gene, CDR1 reads SGHDT and CDR2 reads YYEEEE. As for this clone: It lacks a known antigen. No quality values exist for individual bases; no much larger clone is one base distant.

The library was obtained by the immunoSEQ multiplex PCR assay. TCRdb provides this immuneACCESS table in a form limited to in-frame rearrangements. Some clones are lacking; in checked studies, under half of them reflect an unresolved V gene, and why the rest are absent is not known. The table for this sample lists 150,000 or so clones; about 89% of them were counted only once. Under 9% of the sample goes to the ten largest clones. The material sequenced was blood. This chain is built from TRBV5-6 and TRBJ2-3; TRBD2 matches 8 bases in the middle. The receptor was isolated from a man aged 18 to 30 in good health. The DNA sequence is as follows: TGTGCCAGCAGCTTCCGGGGGGGATTGGATCGTACGCAGTATTTT. Its protein product is CASSFRGGLDRTQYF.